What follows are 6 T cell receptor beta chains derived from one specimen sequenced in a study of T cells after yellow fever vaccination (dated by TCRdb to between 2018 and 2021). The library was produced with 5' RACE. Sequenced on an Illumina HiSeq 2500. Using fastp trimming at Q25 and MiXCR clonotype assembly, TCRdb reanalyzed the public sequencing data and kept in-frame beta chains. Every entry covers one CDR3 protein and lists the most common genes and DNA from its rows. This sample holds a few hundred thousand distinct CDR3 sequences; 7.5% to 9% were observed only once. The ten biggest clones cover approximately 18% of the sample. Interpreted using the paper, the treatment or condition label stands for: live attenuated yellow fever vaccine strain. Source: PBMCs, taken on the day of the first yellow fever vaccination. The receptors were sampled from a man in his late teens or twenties who received the YFV17D yellow fever vaccine.

This clonotype was seen more than once but under ten times. This sequence joins TRBV1 and TRBJ2-1; the listed D gene, TRBD2, was not tested against the DNA. TRBV1 is listed as a pseudogene. The CDR3 spans 16 residues. The CDR3 DNA is TGCACCAGCAGCCAAGCGTTAGCGGGGGCTTCAGGCGAGCAGTTCTTC. It codes for CTSSQALAGASGEQFF.

In this sample, this clonotype turned up a few times. The chain carries TRBV7-8 and TRBJ1-4, with TRBD1 identical over 7 bases. The V gene end was trimmed by 3 bases and the J gene end by 7 bases; junction bases not matched to a gene: 5. CDR1 and CDR2 (germline): SGHVS, FQNEAQ. CDR3 length: 14 amino acids. CDR3 region: CASSLVTGAEKLFF. The CDR3, as DNA: TGTGCCAGCAGCTTGGTTACAGGGGCTGAAAAACTGTTTTTT. Based on the CDR3 plus reference TRBV7-8 and TRBJ1-4, the full variable domain is GAGVSQSPRYKVAKRGQDVALRCDPISGHVSLFWYQQALGQGPEFLTYFQNEAQLDKSGLPSDRFFAERPEGSVSTLKIQRTQQEDSAVYLCASSLVTGAEKLFFGSGTQLSVL.

CDR3 sequence: CAISNGQGPPDTQYF. CDR3 in DNA: TGTGCCATCAGTAACGGACAGGGCCCCCCAGATACGCAGTATTTT. The chain recombines TRBV10-3 with TRBJ2-3; 8 bases match TRBD1. CDR1 and CDR2 from the germline V gene are ENHRY and SYGVKD. The junction had 8 bases not matched to a gene; V was cut back by 5 bases and J by 4 bases. The CDR3 is 15 residues long.

This clonotype was picked up a small number of times. The V and J genes are TRBV4-3 and TRBJ1-6; the D is unclear. V dropped 1 base and J dropped 0 bases, with 16 bases sitting between them. Germline V gene sequence: CDR1 LGHNA, CDR2 YSLEER. The CDR3 spans 19 residues. This CDR3 is CASSQGVIGLSSYNSPLHF. Written as DNA, the CDR3 is TGCGCCAGCAGCCAAGGTGTGATTGGATTGAGCTCCTATAATTCACCCCTCCACTTT.

The chain couples TRBV7-2 to TRBJ2-1; a possible D gene is TRBD1 (5 bases). V lost 4 bases and J lost 7, with 17 bases in between. Per the germline V gene, CDR1 is SGHTA and CDR2 is FQGNSA. This CDR3 comprises 15 residues. The CDR3 sequence is CASSSQARDANEQFF. CDR3 nucleotide sequence: TGTGCCAGCAGCTCTCAGGCCAGGGATGCGAATGAGCAGTTCTTC. Together with reference TRBV7-2 and TRBJ2-1, the CDR3 gives the full variable domain: GAGVSQSPSNKVTEKGKDVELRCDPISGHTALYWYRQSLGQGLEFLIYFQGNSAPDKSGLPSDRFSAERTGGSVSTLTIQRTQQEDSAVYLCASSSQARDANEQFFGPGTRLTVL.

This clonotype was recorded at least ten times. The V and J genes are TRBV18 and TRBJ1-2; tentatively, D is TRBD1 (6 bases). The V end was cut by 2 bases, the J end by 7 bases, with 11 bases between. Germline V gives CDR1 KGHSH, CDR2 LQKENI. The CDR3 contains 13 residues. Written as DNA, the CDR3 is TGTGCCAGCTCACCAGGGGGGGCTGGTGGCTACACCTTC. It codes for CASSPGGAGGYTF.